This T cell receptor beta chain is drawn from a study of OX40 agonist ivuxolimab in advanced cancers. Broader study findings: Relatively little clonal expansion, among the lowest observed, appeared in partial responders at 0.1-3.0 mg/kg.

Germline V lookup: CDR1 SGHVS, CDR2 FQNEAQ. With V trimmed by 5 bases and J by 3 bases, 17 bases remained unmatched. The CDR3 totals 18 residues. This table comes from immunoSEQ multiplex PCR, and its TCRdb copy is limited to in-frame clones, with some not included. This sample has about 89,000 clones; 90% to 95% occur once, and the top ten carry about 0.24%. With respect to this clone: Its antigen is still unknown.

The J gene is TRBJ2-5, the V gene TRBV7-8, with TRBD2 matching 8 bases. This sequence was found in an adult with an advanced solid tumor such as melanoma, head and neck, liver or kidney cancer. Source: CD4+ or CD8+ T cells sorted from blood, taken in a trial of the OX40 agonist ivuxolimab. DNA for the CDR3: TGTGCCAGCAGCCTAGTACCCAGCGGGGGCCGCCCTAAAGAGACCCAGTACTTC. As protein: CASSLVPSGGRPKETQYF.